Listed below are T cell receptor beta chains from one sample, sequenced in a study of blood T cell repertoires in COVID-19. Sequenced by immunoSEQ multiplex PCR; TCRdb stores in-frame clones only, minus some. Here the sample spans roughly 120,000 clones, about 80% being singletons. The sample was peripheral blood. The receptors stem from a man between 70 and 80 years old with active or convalescent COVID-19. The CDR3 runs from the conserved cysteine through the conserved F or W. A D gene is named only where the DNA matches it firmly. Rows give clone size only sometimes, using once, few, many, or a class for an expanded clone.

>TRBJ1-4|TRBV3-1/TRBV3-2|-|TRBD1
TGTGCCACCCTTCAGACAGGGGAGGAAAAACTGTTTTTT
CATLQTGEEKLFF
>TRBJ2-2|TRBV6-2/TRBV6-3|-|TRBD2
TGTGCCAGCAGTTACGGACTAGCGGACACCGGGGAGCTGTTTTTT
CASSYGLADTGELFF
>TRBJ2-2|TRBV5-1|-|TRBD1
TGCGCCAGCAGCCTCACAGGGGCCAACACCGGGGAGCTGTTTTTT
CASSLTGANTGELFF
>TRBJ1-1|TRBV11-3|-|TRBD1
TGTGCCAGCAGCCTACCACAGGGGCGGTTTCCTAAAGCTTTCTTT
CASSLPQGRFPKAFF
>TRBJ2-2|TRBV5-1|-|-
TGCGCCAGCAGCTTGGATGGGGGCGCGTTCGGGGAGCTGTTTTTT
CASSLDGGAFGELFF
>TRBJ1-1|TRBV9|-|TRBD1
TGTGCCAGCACGCGGGACAGGGTGAACACTGAAGCTTTCTTT
CASTRDRVNTEAFF
>TRBJ2-5|TRBV9|-|TRBD2
TGTGCCAGCAGCGTAGGCGGACTAGCTCAAGAGACCCAGTACTTC
CASSVGGLAQETQYF
>TRBJ2-1|TRBV28|-|-
TGTGCCAGCAGTATAATACAGACAGACCTTATAGACAATGAGCAGTTCTTC
CASSIIQTDLIDNEQFF
>TRBJ2-7|TRBV4-1|-|TRBD1
TGCGCCAGCAGACCGACCGGGACAGGCCCCTACGAGCAGTACTTC
CASRPTGTGPYEQYF
>TRBJ1-1|TRBV30|-|-
TGTGCCTGGAGCGTTTTGACTGAAGCTTTCTTT
CAWSVLTEAFF
>TRBJ2-3|TRBV6-5|once|TRBD2
TGTGCCAGCGGCCTGCTAGCGGGAGGGCCGGATACGCAGTATTTT
CASGLLAGGPDTQYF
>TRBJ2-3|TRBV18|-|TRBD2
TGTGCCAGCTCACCGGGACTAGCGAGCACAGATACGCAGTATTTT
CASSPGLASTDTQYF
>TRBJ1-2|TRBV5-5|-|-
TGTGCCAGCAGTGGGCGAAACTATGGCTACACCTTC
CASSGRNYGYTF
>TRBJ1-1|TRBV30|-|TRBD1
TGTGCGTCGACAGGGGGTTTACTTCGCACTGAAGCTTTCTTT
CASTGGLLRTEAFF
>TRBJ2-1|TRBV27|-|TRBD2
TGTGCCAGCAGCCTCCGGCTAGCGGATACCAATGAGCAGTTCTTC
CASSLRLADTNEQFF
>TRBJ1-2|TRBV6-5|-|TRBD1
TGTGCCACTTGGACAGGGTTAAGGGCTAACTATGGCTACACCTTC
CATWTGLRANYGYTF
>TRBJ2-3|TRBV7-6|-|TRBD2
TGTGCCAGCAGCGCCGGACTAGCGCAGACAGATACGCAGTATTTT
CASSAGLAQTDTQYF
>TRBJ1-1|TRBV6-6|-|-
TGTGCCAGCACCCCCGGCACTGAAGCTTTCTTT
CASTPGTEAFF
>TRBJ2-3|TRBV10-3|once|TRBD2
TGTGCCATCAGTCCGGGGTTAAGCGGGGGGAATACAGATACGCAGTATTTT
CAISPGLSGGNTDTQYF
>TRBJ1-1|TRBV18|-|-
TGTGCCAGCTCACCACAGGGAGGGGACACTGAAGCTTTCTTT
CASSPQGGDTEAFF
>TRBJ1-1|TRBV7-9|-|-
TGTGCCAGCAGCTTAGTTTCATCAGGGCTCACTGAAGCTTTCTTT
CASSLVSSGLTEAFF
>TRBJ1-2|TRBV7-8|-|TRBD1
TGTGCCAGCAGCCCGCGGGACAGGCGCAGCTATGGCTACACCTTC
CASSPRDRRSYGYTF
>TRBJ2-3|TRBV3-1/TRBV3-2|-|TRBD2
TGTGCCAGCAGCTCTGCGGGGGGGCGGGGAGATACGCAGTATTTT
CASSSAGGRGDTQYF
>TRBJ1-1|TRBV7-9|-|TRBD1
TGTGCCAGCAGCCCCTCAGGGGGTGGGGGTGAAGCTTTCTTT
CASSPSGGGGEAFF
>TRBJ2-3|TRBV9|-|TRBD2
TGTGCCAGCGGGACTAGCGGGGGGATGGGAGATACGCAGTATTTT
CASGTSGGMGDTQYF
>TRBJ2-3|TRBV10-1|-|-
TGCGCCAGCAGTTACGGACTTTGCACAGATACGCAGTATTTT
CASSYGLCTDTQYF
>TRBJ1-1|TRBV9|-|-
TGTGCCAGCAGCTCAACACAGGCTGTGAACACTGAAGCTTTCTTT
CASSSTQAVNTEAFF
>TRBJ2-3|TRBV7-6|-|-
TGTGCCAGCAGCCAAACGTTGGAACAGAGCACAGATACGCAGTATTTT
CASSQTLEQSTDTQYF
>TRBJ2-2|TRBV29-1|-|TRBD1
TGCAGCCCCCTGGGGCAGGGGGCATACACCGGGGAGCTGTTTTTT
CSPLGQGAYTGELFF
>TRBJ1-5|TRBV14|once|-
TGTGCCAGCAGCCAAGGGGGGGGGTTGTGCAATCAGCCCCAGCATTTT
CASSQGGGLCNQPQHF
>TRBJ2-5|TRBV27|-|TRBD2
TGTGCCAGCAGTCAGTCTAGCGGGAGGGGAGAGACCCAGTACTTC
CASSQSSGRGETQYF
>TRBJ1-3|TRBV30|-|TRBD1
TGTGCCTGGGATCAGGGGGCTGTTGGAAACACCATATATTTT
CAWDQGAVGNTIYF
>TRBJ2-7|TRBV5-4|once|TRBD1
TGTGCCAGCAGCGGCAGGGGGAGCTCCTACGAGCAGTACTTC
CASSGRGSSYEQYF
>TRBJ2-7|TRBV27|-|TRBD1
TGTGCCAGCTCCCGGGACAGGGGACCCTACGAGCAGTACTTC
CASSRDRGPYEQYF
>TRBJ1-5|TRBV6-4|-|-
TGTGCCAGCAGATACGGGACACCTTATCAGCCCCAGCATTTT
CASRYGTPYQPQHF
>TRBJ1-6|TRBV27|-|-
TGTGCCAGCAGTCCTACGAGTAATTCACCCCTCCACTTT
CASSPTSNSPLHF
>TRBJ2-7|TRBV27|-|TRBD1
TGTGCCAGCAGTTTAAGGCCTTTGGGACAGGGGAGCTTCTACGAGCAGTACTTC
CASSLRPLGQGSFYEQYF
>TRBJ1-1|TRBV20-1|-|-
TGCAGTGCTAGTCTTGTTTTGAACACTGAAGCTTTCTTT
CSASLVLNTEAFF
>TRBJ2-7|TRBV7-2|once|-
TGTGCCAGCAGCCCCGGCGGAGGGAAAAGCTCCTACGAGCAGTACTTC
CASSPGGGKSSYEQYF
>TRBJ2-2|TRBV6-9|-|TRBD2
TGTGCCAGCACGGGGGGGGATGTTGGGAACACCGGGGAGCTGTTTTTT
CASTGGDVGNTGELFF
>TRBJ2-1|TRBV5-1|-|TRBD2
TGCGCCAGCAGCTTGGCCGCGGGAGGGCCGGACAATGAGCAGTTCTTC
CASSLAAGGPDNEQFF
>TRBJ1-2|TRBV6-5|once|-
TGTGCCAGCAAAACAGGGACCAACTATGGCTACACCTTC
CASKTGTNYGYTF
>TRBJ1-5|TRBV7-9|-|TRBD1
TGTGCCAGCAGCCCCGGACAGGCGGGGTGGCAGCCCCAGCATTTT
CASSPGQAGWQPQHF
>TRBJ1-6|TRBV5-1|-|TRBD1
TGCGCCAGCAGCACCGGACAGGGGGATACACCCCTCCACTTT
CASSTGQGDTPLHF
>TRBJ1-1|TRBV7-8|-|-
TGTGCCAGCAGCCGAGGGACGGCCGGGGTGGCTTTCTTT
CASSRGTAGVAFF
>TRBJ1-2|TRBV5-1|-|TRBD1
TGCGCCAGCAGCTTGGATACAGGGGACTATGGCTACACCTTC
CASSLDTGDYGYTF
>TRBJ1-3|TRBV21-1|once|-
TGTGCCAGCAGCATAGACGGGACATCCTCTGGAAACACCATATATTTT
CASSIDGTSSGNTIYF
>TRBJ2-1|TRBV7-2|-|TRBD1
TGTGCCAGCAGCGAGGGACAGGTGGGTGAGCAGTTCTTC
CASSEGQVGEQFF
>TRBJ2-1|TRBV6-2/TRBV6-3|-|-
TGTGCCAGCAGTTACGGACAGCTCCTTCTCAATGAGCAGTTCTTC
CASSYGQLLLNEQFF
>TRBJ1-3|TRBV19|-|TRBD1
TGTGCCAGTAAAATGACAGGGGGCTCTGGAAACACCATATATTTT
CASKMTGGSGNTIYF
>TRBJ1-2|TRBV4-2|-|-
TGTGCCAGCAGCCAAGAAAGGGGTCAACACTATGGCTACACCTTC
CASSQERGQHYGYTF
>TRBJ2-3|TRBV27|-|-
TGTGCCAGCAGTACCCAAGGAGTACGATTCACAGATACGCAGTATTTT
CASSTQGVRFTDTQYF
>TRBJ1-2|TRBV28|-|-
TGTGCCAGCAGTTTAGTGATGGGCCTTGGCTACACCTTC
CASSLVMGLGYTF